These T cell receptor beta chains were read from a single sample in a study of blood T cell repertoires in COVID-19. The protocol was immunoSEQ multiplex PCR, while the TCRdb copy is restricted to in-frame clones and leaves out a portion. This table has 90,000 to 120,000 clones, over 75% appearing once. The sequencing sample was made of peripheral blood. The receptors shown here come from a human donor in a cohort sampled during active COVID-19. CDR3s include the opening cysteine and the closing phenylalanine or tryptophan. D genes are given only for firm matches. Size values are once, few and many counts, or a class for expanded clones, and some rows have none.

v_call	clone_size	j_call	d_call	cdr3_aa	cdr3_nt
TRBV10-1	NA	TRBJ2-7	TRBD1	CASEPGTGRYEQYF	TGCGCCAGCGAACCCGGGACAGGGAGGTACGAGCAGTACTTC
TRBV7-3	NA	TRBJ2-2	NA	CASSSNRDAGELFF	TGTGCCAGCAGCAGTAACAGAGACGCCGGGGAGCTGTTTTTT
TRBV6-5	NA	TRBJ2-2	NA	CASSPTRNTGELFF	TGTGCCAGCAGTCCTACTCGGAACACCGGGGAGCTGTTTTTT
TRBV6-6	NA	TRBJ2-7	NA	CASSYSGGEQYF	TGTGCCAGCAGTTACTCGGGGGGCGAGCAGTACTTC
TRBV11-2	NA	TRBJ2-1	TRBD2	CASSLASGGYNEQFF	TGTGCCAGCAGCTTAGCAAGCGGGGGCTACAATGAGCAGTTCTTC
TRBV7-8	NA	TRBJ2-1	TRBD2	CASSASGGAGYNEQFF	TGTGCCAGCAGCGCTAGCGGGGGGGCGGGCTACAATGAGCAGTTCTTC
TRBV4-2	NA	TRBJ2-1	NA	CASSQDVLAKSYNEQFF	TGTGCCAGCAGCCAAGATGTGCTAGCCAAGTCCTACAATGAGCAGTTCTTC
TRBV6-5	NA	TRBJ1-1	NA	CASSQGIERAFF	TGTGCCAGCAGTCAGGGGATCGAGCGGGCTTTCTTT
TRBV21-1	NA	TRBJ2-7	NA	CASSKADGPHRTTYEQYF	TGTGCCAGCAGCAAAGCCGATGGGCCACACCGAACCACCTACGAGCAGTACTTC
TRBV9	NA	TRBJ1-5	NA	CASSVGGGAHQPQHF	TGTGCCAGCAGCGTAGGGGGCGGGGCGCATCAGCCCCAGCATTTT
TRBV30	NA	TRBJ2-7	NA	CAWLDSSSYEQYF	TGTGCCTGGCTCGACTCGAGCTCCTACGAGCAGTACTTC
TRBV9	NA	TRBJ2-3	NA	CASSADRIISTDTQYF	TGTGCCAGCAGCGCTGACAGAATAATAAGCACAGATACGCAGTATTTT
TRBV12-3/TRBV12-4	NA	TRBJ1-2	NA	CASSPGGLYGYTF	TGTGCCAGCAGTCCTGGGGGGTTGTATGGCTACACCTTC
TRBV7-9	NA	TRBJ2-7	TRBD1	CASSYDRDYEQYF	TGTGCCAGCAGCTACGACAGGGACTACGAGCAGTACTTC
TRBV13	NA	TRBJ2-3	TRBD2	CASSTGTSGGASTDTQYF	TGTGCCAGCAGTACCGGGACTAGCGGGGGGGCCTCAACAGATACGCAGTATTTT
TRBV13	NA	TRBJ2-5	TRBD2	CASSLGGEGQETQYF	TGTGCCAGCAGCTTAGGGGGGGAGGGCCAAGAGACCCAGTACTTC
TRBV6-2/TRBV6-3	once	TRBJ2-7	NA	CASSPGVWQYF	TGTGCCAGCAGTCCAGGGGTTTGGCAGTACTTC
TRBV28	NA	TRBJ2-7	NA	CASSSRGRVGLAYF	TGTGCCAGCAGTTCCCGCGGCAGGGTGGGATTAGCGTACTTC
TRBV19	NA	TRBJ2-1	TRBD2	CASRQTSGASFFQFF	TGTGCCAGTAGACAAACTAGCGGGGCATCGTTCTTTCAGTTCTTC
TRBV20-1	NA	TRBJ2-7	NA	CSANLAYEQYF	TGCAGTGCCAATCTAGCCTACGAGCAGTACTTC
TRBV19	NA	TRBJ2-7	NA	CASSKLDSSYEQYF	TGTGCCAGTAGTAAGCTCGACAGTTCCTACGAGCAGTACTTC
TRBV2	once	TRBJ2-5	TRBD2	CASSTDSGGWETQYF	TGTGCCAGCAGTACCGATAGCGGGGGATGGGAGACCCAGTACTTC
TRBV28	NA	TRBJ1-5	TRBD1	CAEGQGNNQPQHF	TGTGCCGAGGGACAGGGGAACAATCAGCCCCAGCATTTT
TRBV30	NA	TRBJ1-3	TRBD1	CAWSWAGGGNTIYF	TGTGCCTGGAGTTGGGCAGGGGGCGGAAACACCATATATTTT
TRBV6-2/TRBV6-3	NA	TRBJ2-1	NA	CASSRDTYNEQFF	TGTGCCAGCAGCCGGGACACCTACAATGAGCAGTTCTTC
TRBV5-8	NA	TRBJ1-6	NA	CASSLLTPRALRF	TGTGCCAGCAGCTTGCTAACCCCCAGGGCCCTCCGCTTT
TRBV5-1	NA	TRBJ1-2	NA	CASRNLYDYTF	TGCGCCAGCAGAAACTTGTATGACTACACCTTC
TRBV14	NA	TRBJ2-4	NA	CASSQVFSSGENIQYF	TGTGCCAGCAGCCAAGTCTTTTCCTCGGGAGAAAACATTCAGTACTTC
TRBV28	few	TRBJ1-1	TRBD1	CASSEQTGAFAEAFF	TGTGCCAGCAGCGAACAGACAGGGGCCTTCGCTGAAGCTTTCTTT
TRBV2	NA	TRBJ2-5	TRBD2	CASSEALWYLAGVKETQYF	TGTGCCAGCAGTGAAGCGCTTTGGTATCTAGCGGGAGTAAAAGAGACCCAGTACTTC
TRBV7-2	once	TRBJ2-1	TRBD2	CASSLDIAGKGQFF	TGTGCCAGCAGCTTAGATATAGCGGGTAAGGGGCAGTTCTTC
TRBV28	NA	TRBJ2-5	NA	CASSLWAQDQETQYF	TGTGCCAGCAGTTTATGGGCGCAGGACCAAGAGACCCAGTACTTC
TRBV27	once	TRBJ2-7	NA	CASSFWSSRRGSQHHEQYF	TGTGCCAGCAGTTTTTGGTCTAGCCGGCGGGGTTCCCAACATCACGAGCAGTACTTC
TRBV5-1	NA	TRBJ1-5	NA	CASSIGGSQPQHF	TGCGCCAGCAGCATAGGGGGTTCTCAGCCCCAGCATTTT
TRBV19	NA	TRBJ1-5	TRBD1	CASSIGTGGGNQPQHF	TGTGCCAGTAGTATAGGGACAGGGGGCGGCAATCAGCCCCAGCATTTT